This T cell receptor beta chain appears in the sequencing data of a study of beta chain features in type 1 diabetes. CDR1 SSHAT and CDR2 FNYEAQ come from the germline V gene (reference sequence). The CDR3 sequence is 13 residues long. To note about this clone: The junction and the germline gene differ at one end; a read error may be behind it.

Expressed TCRB transcripts were sequenced because the entire RNA isolate underwent reverse transcription. The repertoire was sequenced with immunoSEQ multiplex PCR; TCRdb's copy has only in-frame clones and lacks some. The sample contains around 200,000 clones, 10% to 15% of which appear only once. The chain is built from TRBV7-7 and TRBJ2-1, with a possible D match to TRBD2 (6 bases). Sequencing was carried out using central memory CD4+ T cells from blood. The receptor comes from a woman under 30 in good health. CDR3 in DNA: TGTGCTAGCAGTTACGGGAGTACAGATGAGCAGTTCTTC. Its translation: CASSYGSTDEQFF.